This entry is about one T cell receptor (beta chain). These data are taken from a study of blood T cells in healthy people across ages. A second PCR, run for 7 to 11 cycles, used a sample-barcoded 5' primer plus a J-beta primer mix. TCRdb re-called the 5' RACE reads with MiXCR, one entry per CDR3 protein. The repertoire holds about 1.4 million distinct CDR3 sequences, with 45% to 70% as singletons. CDR1 is SQVTM and CDR2 is ANQGSEA in the germline V gene. This CDR3 spans 9 amino acids. This chain connects TRBV29-1 to TRBJ2-1; D unclear. The better agreement between TRBJ2-7 and the DNA end casts doubt on the J call. The material sequenced was blood. This receptor was taken from a man aged 18 to 29 in good health. DNA for the CDR3: TGCAGCGAAGGGAATGAGCAGTACTTC. This sequence encodes CSEGNEQYF.